One TCR beta chain is described in this entry. The antigen is unknown. TCRdb independently ran MiXCR on the reads; one entry per CDR3 protein. The profile shows around 170,000 distinct CDR3 sequences, 17% of them singletons. The sample comes from a study of T cell repertoires in cytomegalovirus infection. On the study more broadly: From public TCR beta signatures came an indication of both CMV infection and matching HLA type.

The CDR3 is made up of 14 amino acids. Deletions cut 4 bases from V and 1 base from J, with 10 bases between. CDR1 is MNHEY and CDR2 is SVGEGT in the germline V gene. Points from the study as a whole: Pooled public TCR beta family frequency picked out CMV carriers with the relevant HLA. The ex vivo response was dominated by HLA-C-restricted CMV-specific TCR beta clonotypes.

The gene calls are TRBV6-2 or TRBV6-3 and TRBJ1-1; D gene unclear. Sequencing used CD8+ T cells from PBMCs. The TCR originated in a human donor in good health (CMV status not recorded). Some clones in this sample may be carry-over from other donors' samples. The CDR3 sequence: CASSSAEPNTEAFF. CDR3 coding DNA: TGTGCCAGCAGTTCGGCGGAGCCGAACACTGAAGCTTTCTTT.